This paragraph covers one T cell receptor (beta chain) sequence. With a much larger clone just one base away, this may be a read error. This sample stems from a study of regulatory T cells in long-lasting Graves disease. Time point meaning: newly diagnosed GD, antithyroid drugs for less than 3 months. PBMC-extracted RNA yielded the TCR library. The germline V gene encodes CDR1 MNHNS and CDR2 SASEGT. This CDR3 has 15 residues. TCR beta libraries were built with iRepertoire HTBI primers and Arm-PCR of CDR3 regions. TCRdb called the multiplex PCR reads again in MiXCR, with one record for every CDR3 protein. This sample has hundreds of thousands of distinct CDR3 sequences, with about 16% found just once.

Sequencing was performed on peripheral blood mononuclear cells (PBMCs), taken at new diagnosis, from a patient treated with antithyroid drugs. This TCR derives from a female donor with Graves disease. The chain recombines TRBV6-1 with TRBJ2-1, with 8 bases aligning to TRBD1. For the CDR3, the DNA is TGTGCCAGCAGAGGGGGTGGACAGGGCATGAATGAGCAGCTCTTC. Translation gives CASRGGGQGMNEQLF.